The sample holds many counts of the clone carrying this TCR beta chain. Its cognate antigen is unknown. These data come from a study of T cells in Graves' hyperthyroidism and ophthalmopathy. Study results and limitations: Ophthalmopathy was model-predicted a median 6.5 months pre-onset. Blood also carried most thyroid clonotypes expanded above 0.001.

Every diagnosis used clinical symptoms, serum thyroxine and TRAb, thyroid ultrasound and orbital computed tomography. Amplification of TCR beta CDR3 regions was performed using RNA transcripts as template. First-round RT-PCR with HTBI primers amplified the TCR CDR3 region. TCRdb re-called the multiplex PCR reads through MiXCR, storing one row per CDR3 protein. In the table there are roughly 500,000 distinct CDR3 sequences, around 46% of which are singletons. Input material: peripheral blood or thyroid tissue (not recorded which). The receptor was isolated from an adult woman with Graves' disease, either hyperthyroidism or ophthalmopathy (not recorded which).

CDR3 protein: CASSYSGLKGNEKLFF. In DNA form, the CDR3 reads TGTGCCAGCAGTTACTCGGGGCTGAAGGGCAATGAAAAACTGTTTTTT. The genes are TRBV6-5 and TRBJ1-4; weak D call: TRBD1 (5 bases). Germline loops: CDR1 MNHEY, CDR2 SVGAGI. The CDR3 runs to 16 residues. V was cut by 0 bases and J by 5 bases, with 13 bases left in between.